The 10 T cell receptor beta chains presented below share a single source sample, sequenced in a study of CD8+ T cells in alopecia areata listed by TCRdb under 2018. Libraries were prepared through the immunoSEQ multiplex PCR assay. For TCR sequencing, RNA was extracted from every sample and reverse transcribed into cDNA to serve as template. The source is immuneACCESS, and TCRdb retained only in-frame sequences with V and J called. Part of the clones is not carried over; for the studies checked, unresolved V genes explain less than half of this, and the remainder is unexplained. This sample holds approximately 99,000 clones; 45% to 70% were observed only once. The ten biggest clones cover more than 20% of the sample. Sequencing was carried out using CD8+ T cells sorted from blood. The receptors originated from a human donor in good health.

For the CDR3, the DNA is TGTGCCAGCAGGGGCAGGGGGAACACTGAAGCTTTCTTT. The encoded protein is CASRGRGNTEAFF. The rearrangement uses TRBV7-2 and TRBJ1-1, with D possibly matching TRBD1 (6 bases). The CDR3 contains 13 residues. Germline V gene sequence: CDR1 SGHTA, CDR2 FQGNSA. V was cut by 6 bases and J by 1 base, with 9 bases left in between.

This clone was found a few times. The CDR3 is CASSLSRGVNTEAFF. In DNA form, the CDR3 reads TGTGCCAGCAGTTTATCTCGGGGGGTGAACACTGAAGCTTTCTTT. The genes are TRBV27 and TRBJ1-1; tentatively, D is TRBD1 (5 bases). Trimming took off 0 bases at V and 0 bases at J, with 8 bases between the two ends. This CDR3 is 15 amino acids long. Germline assignment: CDR1 MNHEY and CDR2 SMNVEV (reference sequence).

Only a few counts were recorded for this clone. V is TRBV27 and J is TRBJ1-5, with D unresolved. The CDR3 totals 14 residues. Germline-derived CDR1 and CDR2 are MNHEY and SMNVEV (reference sequence). The V end was cut by 3 bases, the J end by 1 base, with 7 bases between. CDR3 residues: CASSFSGSNQPQHF. The CDR3 bases are TGTGCCAGCAGTTTTTCGGGAAGCAATCAGCCCCAGCATTTT.

J is TRBJ2-6 and V is TRBV4-3; possible D gene TRBD1, 5 bases. Per germline, CDR1 LGHNA and CDR2 YSLEER. V was trimmed by 3 bases and J by 0 bases, leaving 9 bases between them. The CDR3 consists of 16 residues. CDR3 residues: CASSQDTYSGANVLTF. The CDR3 nucleotides are TGCGCCAGCAGCCAGGACACCTACTCTGGGGCCAACGTCCTGACTTTC.

This chain connects TRBV7-9 to TRBJ1-2; D is possibly TRBD1 (5 bases). The ends were cut back, 5 bases at V and 3 bases at J, with 10 bases in the middle. The CDR3 contains 13 residues. The V gene's germline CDR1 is SEHNR and CDR2 FQNEAQ (reference sequence). In DNA form, the CDR3 reads TGTGCCAGCAGCCCGAGGGGAGACTATGGCTACACCTTC. This translates into CASSPRGDYGYTF.

V usage is TRBV13 and J usage is TRBJ2-7; 7 positions match TRBD1. Germline trimming cut 5 bases from V and 4 bases from J; bases unmatched to any gene: 14. This CDR3 spans 16 amino acids. Germline V lookup: CDR1 PRHDT, CDR2 FYEKMQ (reference sequence). The CDR3 sequence is CASSANPGTEVYEQYF. The CDR3, as DNA: TGTGCCAGCAGCGCAAACCCGGGGACAGAAGTATACGAGCAGTACTTC.

This clone was detected only a few times. The rearrangement uses TRBV19 and TRBJ1-6, with D perhaps TRBD1 (5 bases). In germline, CDR1 is LNHDA, CDR2 SQIVND (reference sequence). Trimming took 9 bases from V and 8 from J, leaving 20 bases between them. This CDR3 is 15 amino acids long. CDR3 coding DNA: TGTGCCAGCTCCGGAATTCAGGGTGTGGATTCACCCCTCCACTTT. It codes for CASSGIQGVDSPLHF.

This rearrangement joins TRBV19 to TRBJ1-2; tentatively, D is TRBD1 (6 bases). Germline V gene sequence: CDR1 LNHDA, CDR2 SQIVND (reference sequence). The CDR3 runs 13 residues. Trimming pared 5 bases from V and 6 bases from J, leaving 13 bases between. Here the CDR3 DNA reads TGTGCCAGTAGTCCAAACTACAGGGATGGCTACACCTTC. Translation: CASSPNYRDGYTF.

This chain connects TRBV29-1 to TRBJ2-1, with 12 bases fitting TRBD1. This CDR3 spans 14 amino acids. The ends lost 4 bases at V and 7 bases at J; junction bases unmatched: 5. Germline V lookup: CDR1 SQVTM, CDR2 ANQGSEA. The DNA of the CDR3 is TGCAGCGTTGGAGGGGACAGGGGGCTGAATGAGCAGTTCTTC. Its translation: CSVGGDRGLNEQFF.

Here the CDR3 DNA reads TGTGCCAGCAGCTTCATTCATGGGTACCAAGAGACCCAGTACTTC. It translates to CASSFIHGYQETQYF. This sequence joins TRBV7-6 and TRBJ2-5, with unresolved D. The germline V gene has CDR1 SGHVS and CDR2 FNYEAQ. V was trimmed by 3 bases and J by 0 bases, leaving 11 bases between them. The CDR3 consists of 15 residues.